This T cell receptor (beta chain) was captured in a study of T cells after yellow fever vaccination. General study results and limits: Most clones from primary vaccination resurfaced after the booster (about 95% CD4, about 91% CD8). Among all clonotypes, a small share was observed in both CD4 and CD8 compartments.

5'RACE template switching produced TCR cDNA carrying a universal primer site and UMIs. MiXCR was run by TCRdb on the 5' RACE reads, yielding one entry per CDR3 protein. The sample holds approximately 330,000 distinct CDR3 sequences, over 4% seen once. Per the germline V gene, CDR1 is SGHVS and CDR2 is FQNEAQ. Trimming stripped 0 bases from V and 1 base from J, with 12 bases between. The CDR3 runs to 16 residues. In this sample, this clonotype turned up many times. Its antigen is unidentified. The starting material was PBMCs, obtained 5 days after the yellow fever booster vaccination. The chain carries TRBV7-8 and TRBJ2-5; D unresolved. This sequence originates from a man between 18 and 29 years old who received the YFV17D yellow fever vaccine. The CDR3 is CASSLARLASQETQYF. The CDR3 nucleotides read TGTGCCAGCAGCTTAGCGCGGTTAGCTTCCCAAGAGACCCAGTACTTC.